A selection of T cell receptor beta chains follows, all from one sample in a study of CD8 T cells in ankylosing spondylitis. TCRdb itself ran the 5' RACE reads through MiXCR, one entry per CDR3 protein. The table shows a few hundred thousand distinct CDR3 sequences, with 7.5% to 9% occurring only once. Sequencing input: blood, either unsorted or a sorted T cell fraction (not recorded which). Every receptor here comes from a male donor with ankylosing spondylitis. CDR3s include the opening cysteine and the closing phenylalanine or tryptophan. Each record gives: J gene, clone size, D gene, V gene, CDR3 DNA, CDR3 protein. D genes are given only for firm matches. Size values are once, few and many counts, or a class for expanded clones, and some rows have none.

>TRBJ2-1|NA|TRBD2|TRBV6-2/TRBV6-3
TGTGCCAGCAGTTACTCGACTCGGGATTACGGACAAGCGGGAGGTAGGCATGAGCAGTTCTTC
CASSYSTRDYGQAGGRHEQFF
>TRBJ1-5|few|TRBD1|TRBV10-3
TGTGCCATCAGTGCCCGCCCGCAGGGGGCTCAGCCCCAGCATTTT
CAISARPQGAQPQHF
>TRBJ2-7|few|NA|TRBV11-2
TGTGCCAGCAGCTTTTCAACGGGGGATAGGACCTACGAGCAGTACTTC
CASSFSTGDRTYEQYF
>TRBJ2-5|few|NA|TRBV28
TGTGCCAGCAGCCCAAGACTCGCCGTGGGAGAGACCCAGTACTTC
CASSPRLAVGETQYF
>TRBJ2-5|NA|NA|TRBV5-1
TGCGCCAGCAGGGAGGAGAGAGGGGACGAGACCCAGTACTTC
CASREERGDETQYF
>TRBJ2-7|NA|NA|TRBV11-2
TGTGCCAGCAGCTCCATCGGGGGATACGAGCAGTACTTC
CASSSIGGYEQYF
>TRBJ2-2|NA|TRBD2|TRBV20-1
TGCAGTGCTAGACACCGACTAGCGGGAGGGACCGGGGAGCTGTTTTTT
CSARHRLAGGTGELFF
>TRBJ2-7|NA|NA|TRBV20-1
TGCAGTGACGTGGGGGTCCCCTCCTACGAGCAGTACTTC
CSDVGVPSYEQYF
>TRBJ2-5|few|TRBD1|TRBV7-9
TGTGCCAGCAGCCTGGGACAGGGGGCGAGTGAGACCCAGTACTTC
CASSLGQGASETQYF
>TRBJ2-3|few|NA|TRBV6-1
TGTGCCAGCAGTGAAGGGACCTCCTCTAGGGCAGATACGCAGTATTTT
CASSEGTSSRADTQYF
>TRBJ2-3|many|TRBD1|TRBV27
TGTGCCAGCAGTTCACAGGGGGCGAGGGGGGATACGCAGTATTTT
CASSSQGARGDTQYF
>TRBJ2-6|NA|NA|TRBV29-1
TGCAGCGTGACATCTGGGGCCAACGTCCTGACTTTC
CSVTSGANVLTF
>TRBJ2-7|many|NA|TRBV20-1
TGCAGTGCAGCCCGGGACTCTACAAGCTCCTACGAGCAGTACTTC
CSAARDSTSSYEQYF
>TRBJ2-7|many|TRBD1|TRBV9
TGTGCCAGCAGCTTCGGTGGGACAGCCTCCTCCTACGAGCAGTACTTC
CASSFGGTASSYEQYF
>TRBJ2-3|NA|TRBD1|TRBV7-6
TGTGCCAGCAGCTCGGGACAGGAAGTAGATACGCAGTATTTT
CASSSGQEVDTQYF
>TRBJ2-1|many|NA|TRBV19
TGTGCCAGTAGCGTTGGTCTAGTGATTCGGGAGCAGTTCTTC
CASSVGLVIREQFF
>TRBJ2-7|NA|TRBD2|TRBV4-2
TGTGCCAGCAGCCAAGACAGGAGTGGACTAGTTTCCTACGAGCAGTACTTC
CASSQDRSGLVSYEQYF
>TRBJ2-5|NA|TRBD1|TRBV3-1
TGTGCCAGCAGCCTGACGACAGGGGACGAGACCCAGTACTTC
CASSLTTGDETQYF
>TRBJ2-2|NA|NA|TRBV2
TGTGCCAGCGAAGAGGTCTTGGGCGGAGGAACCGGGGAGCTGTTTTTT
CASEEVLGGGTGELFF
>TRBJ2-7|NA|TRBD1|TRBV24-1
TGTGCCACCAGTGATCCCGGGACAGGGTTCTACGAGCAGTACTTC
CATSDPGTGFYEQYF
>TRBJ2-1|NA|NA|TRBV15
TGTGCCACCAGCAGAGGATGGTATGAGCAGTTCTTC
CATSRGWYEQFF
>TRBJ1-4|NA|NA|TRBV2
TGTGCCAGCAGTGTTCGGGACGGGGGGATTAGACTGTTTTTT
CASSVRDGGIRLFF